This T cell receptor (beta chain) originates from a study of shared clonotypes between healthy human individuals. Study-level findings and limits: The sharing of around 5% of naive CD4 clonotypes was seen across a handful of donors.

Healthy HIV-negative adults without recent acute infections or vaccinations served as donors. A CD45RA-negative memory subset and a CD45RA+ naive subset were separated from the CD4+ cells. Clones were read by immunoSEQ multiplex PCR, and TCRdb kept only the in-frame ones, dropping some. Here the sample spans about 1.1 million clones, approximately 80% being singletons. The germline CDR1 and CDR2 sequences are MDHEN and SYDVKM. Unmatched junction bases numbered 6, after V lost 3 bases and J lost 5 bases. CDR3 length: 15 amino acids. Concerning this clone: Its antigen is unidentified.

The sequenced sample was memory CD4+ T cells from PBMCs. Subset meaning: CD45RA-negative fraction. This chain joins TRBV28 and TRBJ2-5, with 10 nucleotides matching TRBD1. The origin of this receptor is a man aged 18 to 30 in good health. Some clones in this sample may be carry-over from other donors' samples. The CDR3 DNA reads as TGTGCCAGCAGTTTTGGACAGGGGGAAATGGAGACCCAGTACTTC. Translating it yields CASSFGQGEMETQYF.